Listed below are T cell receptor beta chains from one sample, sequenced in a study of beta chain features in type 1 diabetes. Method: immunoSEQ multiplex PCR; TCRdb's copy keeps in-frame clones and lacks some. This sample carries hundreds of thousands of clones, under 20% of them seen once, and the ten largest clones take around 0.02%. Material: naive CD4+ T cells from blood. The receptors stem from a woman in her late teens or twenties in good health. CDR3s include the opening cysteine and the closing phenylalanine or tryptophan.

V: TRBV18; J: TRBJ2-7; CDR3: CASSPDGYEQYF
V: TRBV6-1; J: TRBJ2-7; CDR3: CASRDGRQPFYEQYF
V: TRBV21-1; J: TRBJ2-3; CDR3: CASSKAGWRLAGVTDTQYF
V: TRBV5-1; J: TRBJ2-1; CDR3: CASSLSSLSSYNEQFF
V: TRBV27; J: TRBJ2-3; CDR3: CASSFRASGTDTQYF
V: TRBV7-9; J: TRBJ2-1; CDR3: CANTGGSYNEQFF
V: TRBV19; J: TRBJ2-5; CDR3: CASNSRVGETQYF
V: TRBV5-1; J: TRBJ2-2; CDR3: CASTSSRAFTGELFF
V: TRBV19; J: TRBJ1-2; CDR3: CASSARDPSVYGYTF
V: TRBV7-2; J: TRBJ1-5; CDR3: CASSTDRVQPQHF
V: TRBV4-2; J: TRBJ2-1; CDR3: CASSVESRQGREQFF
V: TRBV7-9; J: TRBJ2-5; CDR3: CASSARGETLQTQYF
V: TRBV4-2; J: TRBJ2-7; CDR3: CASSQDLAGDNEQYF
V: TRBV5-6; J: TRBJ2-5; CDR3: CASSLDGSTQRAQYF
V: TRBV7-9; J: TRBJ2-1; CDR3: CASSPRLWAGGLYNEQFF
V: TRBV11-2; J: TRBJ2-1; CDR3: CASSQFGGNEQFF
V: TRBV15; J: TRBJ2-7; CDR3: CATSRDATRGGRVYEQYF
V: TRBV7-9; J: TRBJ1-2; CDR3: CASGDRNTFGYTF
V: TRBV13; J: TRBJ2-3; CDR3: CASSSTTSGRAFGDTQYF
V: TRBV7-9; J: TRBJ2-1; CDR3: CASASSGDSYNEQFF
V: TRBV6-1; J: TRBJ2-6; CDR3: CASRDSSGANVLTF
V: TRBV6-1; J: TRBJ1-5; CDR3: CASSAQGFGGNQPQHF
V: TRBV19; J: TRBJ2-1; CDR3: CASGSGRMDEQFF
V: TRBV4-2; J: TRBJ2-5; CDR3: CASSQAGTTETQYF
V: TRBV6-1; J: TRBJ2-7; CDR3: CASSATGGELWSAAEQYF
V: TRBV28; J: TRBJ2-1; CDR3: CASSLRSVLVLGNEQFF
V: TRBV28; J: TRBJ2-5; CDR3: CASSFTGAAETQYF
V: TRBV12-2; J: TRBJ2-1; CDR3: CASRFRMNEQFF
V: TRBV11-2; J: TRBJ2-1; CDR3: CASSLPIRPNEQFF
V: TRBV5-1; J: TRBJ2-7; CDR3: CASSLAVSGTNEQYF
V: TRBV7-9; J: TRBJ2-3; CDR3: CASSFSGSTDTQYF
V: TRBV7-8; J: TRBJ2-7; CDR3: CASSSRWGQGDSYEQYF
V: TRBV4-3; J: TRBJ1-1; CDR3: CASSQDRYTEAFF
V: TRBV13; J: TRBJ2-7; CDR3: CASSRAGGYEQYF
V: TRBV7-9; J: TRBJ2-1; CDR3: CASSFHRDGNEQFF
V: TRBV5-4; J: TRBJ1-1; CDR3: CASGQQRDTEAFF
V: TRBV29-1; J: TRBJ2-3; CDR3: CSFKGGGRPDTQYF
V: TRBV7-3; J: TRBJ1-1; CDR3: CASSFDREAEAFF
V: TRBV28; J: TRBJ2-7; CDR3: CASSLAGTGFVEQYF
V: TRBV5-1; J: TRBJ2-3; CDR3: CASSRIPGAGAADTQYF
V: TRBV7-9; J: TRBJ1-1; CDR3: CASSLGQGSGETEAFF
V: TRBV10-3; J: TRBJ2-7; CDR3: CAISAGQDYEQYF
V: TRBV5-1; J: TRBJ2-2; CDR3: CASTLRGTSGTGELFF
V: TRBV18; J: TRBJ2-7; CDR3: CASSPAAYYEQYF
V: TRBV15; J: TRBJ2-7; CDR3: CATSRDNSGWQTYEQYF
V: TRBV7-2; J: TRBJ1-4; CDR3: CASSFDRDEKLFF
V: TRBV2; J: TRBJ2-2; CDR3: CASRGGTSGTGELFF
V: TRBV27; J: TRBJ2-3; CDR3: CASSSTSGPTGAPQYF
V: TRBV15; J: TRBJ2-5; CDR3: CATSISGTQEQYF
V: TRBV18; J: TRBJ1-2; CDR3: CASSERGFDYGYTF
V: TRBV11-2; J: TRBJ2-7; CDR3: CASSFSAGAYEQYF